This T cell receptor beta chain was observed in a study of patients and donors after allogeneic stem cell transplantation. MiXCR was run by TCRdb on the RT-PCR reads, yielding one entry per CDR3 protein. The data hold 90,000 to 120,000 distinct CDR3 sequences, with around 38% observed a single time. The CDR3 is 14 amino acids. V was clipped by 8 bases and J by 6 bases, with 17 bases between them. The receptor was derived from a human donor who was either an allogeneic HSCT recipient or a stem cell or donor lymphocyte infusion donor (not recorded which). It is not recorded whose cells these are; they may come from a transplant donor. This sequence joins TRBV12-3 or TRBV12-4 and TRBJ2-1; the D gene is possibly TRBD2 (5 bases). The sample taken for sequencing was blood, either unsorted or a sorted T cell fraction (not recorded which). CDR3 DNA: TGTGCCAGCGCCCCTAGCCTAGGGCTCAATGAGCAGTTCTTC. Translation gives CASAPSLGLNEQFF.